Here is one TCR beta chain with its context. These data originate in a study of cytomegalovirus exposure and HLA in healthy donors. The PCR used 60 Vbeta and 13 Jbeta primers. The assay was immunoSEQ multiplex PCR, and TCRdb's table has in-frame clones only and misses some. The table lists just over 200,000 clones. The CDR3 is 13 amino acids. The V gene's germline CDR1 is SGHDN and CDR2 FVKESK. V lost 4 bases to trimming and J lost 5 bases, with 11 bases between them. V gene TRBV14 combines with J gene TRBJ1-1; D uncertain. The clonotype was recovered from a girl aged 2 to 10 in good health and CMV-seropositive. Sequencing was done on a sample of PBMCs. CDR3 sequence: CASSPSGGTEAFF. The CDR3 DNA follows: TGTGCCAGCAGCCCCTCAGGCGGGACTGAAGCTTTCTTT.